This entry concerns a single T cell receptor beta chain. Authors' analysis steps: Using reference gene primer amplification, nucleated cell counts were estimated. Only in-frame clones appear in the TCRdb table, and some are missing; sequencing was by immunoSEQ multiplex PCR. Clone size and the V and J calls come from that table; the DNA yielded D and trimming. The data hold under 50,000 clones, with approximately 86% observed a single time. This sample was taken from a study of blood T cell repertoires in COVID-19. Across the whole study: Collection of acute and convalescent COVID-19 samples took place in the United States, Italy and Spain. Nucleic acid was either cDNA or gDNA, and it came from T cells, B-cell-depleted T cells, or PBMCs.

V dropped 7 bases and J dropped 6 bases, with 13 bases sitting between them. The CDR3 loop spans 12 amino acids. Sequenced: peripheral blood. This clonotype originated in a human donor in a cohort sampled during active COVID-19. The chain employs TRBV12-3 or TRBV12-4 and TRBJ2-7; D remains unclear. The CDR3 sequence is CASTQTRVEQYF. The CDR3 nucleotides are TGTGCCAGCACCCAAACCCGGGTCGAGCAGTACTTC.